The present T cell receptor beta chain was sequenced within a study of T cells in Graves' hyperthyroidism and ophthalmopathy. The investigators amplified TCR beta CDR3 regions from RNA transcripts. First-round RT-PCR with HTBI primers amplified the TCR CDR3 region. From the multiplex PCR reads, TCRdb called clonotypes with MiXCR, one entry per CDR3 protein. The profile shows a few hundred thousand distinct CDR3 sequences, 25% of them singletons. The CDR3 length is 15 residues. Germline loops: CDR1 SGDLS, CDR2 YYNGEE. V lost 0 bases, J lost 0 bases, and 10 bases lay in between. Specimen: blood. The clonotype was recovered from a man aged 45-65 years with Graves' hyperthyroidism. The rearrangement joins TRBV9 to TRBJ2-7, with D uncertain. The CDR3 sequence: CASSVAAESSYEQYF. In DNA form, the CDR3 reads TGTGCCAGCAGCGTAGCGGCGGAAAGCTCCTACGAGCAGTACTTC.